The 8 T cell receptor beta chains below were found in one sample sequenced in a study of tumor-infiltrating lymphocytes in primary liver carcinoma. Starting material for RNA and DNA co-extraction consisted of about 17-31 mg of unsorted bulk tissue. With roughly 540 ng total RNA as template and a constant-region primer, TCR beta cDNA was made. For TCR beta, libraries were produced by three nested multiplex PCR rounds using slightly modified ARM-PCR. Both of the initial two PCR rounds ran for approximately 11 cycles and employed TRBV1-TRBV30 forward primers alongside a C-beta reverse primer. TCRdb redid the calling of the multiplex PCR reads with MiXCR, one entry per CDR3 protein. The sample includes tens of thousands of distinct CDR3 sequences, less than 75% of them seen just once. The sequencing input was liver tumor tissue from sampling region 5. The subset was: tumor region T5, tumor centre. Receptors were obtained from a man aged 40-55 years with primary liver carcinoma and hepatitis B virus infection.

The chain has TRBV2 and TRBJ1-5, with 7 nucleotides matching TRBD1. V was pared by 10 bases and J by 0 bases, with 6 bases of the junction left unmatched. The CDR3 is 14 amino acids. Germline V gene data show CDR1 as SNHLY and CDR2 as FYNNEI. The CDR3 loop is CAITGVYSNQPQHF. The CDR3 bases are TGTGCCATCACAGGGGTTTATAGCAATCAGCCCCAGCATTTT.

A remark on this clonotype: The junction shows a germline mismatch at one end, possibly a read error. J is TRBJ2-5 and V is TRBV29-1; D is perhaps TRBD2 (6 bases). This CDR3 has 13 residues. In germline, CDR1 is SQVTM, CDR2 ANQGSEA. CDR3 region: CCVEGLNKETQKF. In DNA form, the CDR3 reads TGCTGCGTTGAGGGACTTAACAAAGAGACCCAGAAGTTC.

This clonotype was seen only a few times. This may arise from a read error, as a much more abundant clone is one base away. The CDR3 reads CANSLGDYEQYF. The CDR3 DNA reads TGTGCCAACAGTTTAGGCGACTACGAGCAGTACTTC. The chain links TRBV12-3 or TRBV12-4 to TRBJ2-7; D is unclear. The CDR3 runs 12 residues.

On this clonotype: This sequence may be a read error, since a much larger clone differs from it by one base. This chain connects TRBV6-5 to TRBJ2-7, with TRBD1 identical over 9 bases. The length of the CDR3 is 16 residues. Germline V CDR1 and CDR2: MNHEY, SVGAGI. The CDR3 loop reads CACSFIPTGGSYEQYF. For the CDR3, the DNA is TGTGCCTGCAGTTTCATACCGACAGGGGGTTCCTACGAGCAGTACTTC.

This clonotype turned up a few times. Mismatch with germline at one junction end may stem from a read error. The chain links TRBV7-3 to TRBJ2-3, with TRBD2 identical over 7 bases. This CDR3 comprises 16 residues. Germline CDR1 is SGHTA and CDR2 is FQGTGA. The CDR3 coding sequence is TGTGCCAGCAGCTTAGGTGGTAGCGGGTTCACAGATACGCGGTATTTT. Translation: CASSLGGSGFTDTRYF.

In the case of this clonotype: Lacking the conserved final phenylalanine or tryptophan, this CDR3 likely reflects a read error. The rearrangement links TRBV19 to TRBJ2-7; no definite D call. Germline-derived CDR1 and CDR2 are LNHDA and SQIVND (reference sequence). The ends were cut back, 7 bases at V and 2 bases at J, with 15 bases in the middle. CDR3 size: 14 residues. The CDR3 loop is CASNRGENPYEQYY. CDR3 bases: TGTGCCAGTAACAGAGGAGAAAACCCCTACGAGCAGTACTAC.

Points on this clonotype: The junction departs from germline at one end; a sequencing error may be responsible. The CDR3 loop is CVSSFFGTGTQPQYF. The CDR3 DNA reads as TGTGTCAGTAGTTTTTTCGGGACAGGGACGCAGCCCCAGTATTTT. This sequence joins TRBV19 and TRBJ1-5, with 9 bases matching TRBD1. The better agreement between TRBJ2-3 and the DNA end casts doubt on the J call. From germline, CDR1 is LNHDA and CDR2 SQIVND (reference sequence). There are 15 residues in the CDR3.

Concerning this clonotype: A much larger clone lies one base from this, so it may be a read error. The CDR3 spells CASSRDMGSEAFF. The CDR3 nucleotides are TGTGCCAGCAGTCGGGACATGGGCAGTGAAGCTTTCTTT. The chain joins TRBV12-3 or TRBV12-4 to TRBJ1-1, with a tentative D call TRBD1 (6 bases). V lost 5 bases and J 7 bases, leaving 14 bases between the germline ends. The CDR3 loop spans 13 amino acids.